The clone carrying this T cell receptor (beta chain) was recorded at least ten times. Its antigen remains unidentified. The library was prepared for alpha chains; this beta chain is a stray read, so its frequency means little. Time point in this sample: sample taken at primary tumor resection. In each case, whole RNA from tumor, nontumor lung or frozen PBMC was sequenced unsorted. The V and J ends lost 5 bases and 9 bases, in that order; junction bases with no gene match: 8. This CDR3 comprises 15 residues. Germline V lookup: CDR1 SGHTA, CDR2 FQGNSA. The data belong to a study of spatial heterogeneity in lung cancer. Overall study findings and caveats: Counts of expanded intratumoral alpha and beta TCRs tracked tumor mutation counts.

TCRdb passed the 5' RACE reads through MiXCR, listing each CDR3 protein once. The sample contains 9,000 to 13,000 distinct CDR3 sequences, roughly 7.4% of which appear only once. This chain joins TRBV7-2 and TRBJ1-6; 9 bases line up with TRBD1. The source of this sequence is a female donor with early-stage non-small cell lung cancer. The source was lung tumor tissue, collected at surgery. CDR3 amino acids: CASSPRQGGGSPLHF. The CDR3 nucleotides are TGTGCCAGCAGCCCCCGACAGGGGGGGGGTTCACCCCTCCACTTT.